Shown below are 26 T cell receptor beta chains from a single sample sequenced in a study of blood T cell repertoires in COVID-19. Only in-frame clones appear in the TCRdb table, and some are missing; sequencing was by immunoSEQ multiplex PCR. The top ten hold about 7% of the sample, which has roughly 150,000 clones, roughly 88% seen once. The sample consisted of peripheral blood. All receptors come from a woman aged 45-60 years in a cohort sampled during active or convalescent COVID-19.

The chain couples TRBV5-1 to TRBJ2-3; 11 bases fit TRBD2. Germline loops: CDR1 SGHRS, CDR2 YFSETQ. The CDR3 is 15 residues long. Trimming at V came to 4 bases and at J to 4 bases, leaving 5 bases not matched to a gene. The CDR3 bases are TGCGCCAGCAGCAGAACTAGCGGGGGCGCAGATACGCAGTATTTT. Protein product: CASSRTSGGADTQYF.

This clone was counted many times. The chain uses TRBV14 and TRBJ1-6; D may be TRBD1 (6 bases). Trimming stripped 4 bases from V and 5 bases from J, with 12 bases between. The CDR3 length is 15 residues. Germline V CDR1 and CDR2: SGHDN, FVKESK. The CDR3 protein is CASSPRTDDNSPLHF. In DNA, the CDR3 is TGTGCCAGCAGCCCACGGACAGATGATAATTCACCCCTCCACTTT. The variable domain in full, completed from reference TRBV14 and TRBJ1-6, reads EAGVTQFPSHSVIEKGQTVTLRCDPISGHDNLYWYRRVMGKEIKFLLHFVKESKQDESGMPNNRFLAERTGGTYSTLKVQPAELEDSGVYFCASSPRTDDNSPLHFGNGTRLTVT.

The V and J genes are TRBV18 and TRBJ2-4, with 12 bases lining up with TRBD2. The length of the CDR3 is 14 residues. V trimming: 6 bases; J trimming: 8 bases; junction bases outside the gene matches: 5. The germline V gene encodes CDR1 KGHSH and CDR2 LQKENI. The CDR3, as DNA: TGTGCCAGCTCGCCCCTAGCGGGGGGGGACATTCAGTACTTC. This codes for CASSPLAGGDIQYF.

This rearrangement joins TRBV19 to TRBJ1-3; possible D gene TRBD1, 5 bases. Germline loops: CDR1 LNHDA, CDR2 SQIVND (reference sequence). The CDR3 has 12 amino acids. V dropped 4 bases and J dropped 5 bases, with 6 bases sitting between them. CDR3 in DNA: TGTGCCAGTAGTAGACAGCGAAACACCATATATTTT. This translates into CASSRQRNTIYF.

In this sample, this clone turned up once. This chain joins TRBV19 and TRBJ1-1; TRBD1 might be the D (5 bases). CDR1 and CDR2 from the germline V gene are LNHDA and SQIVND (reference sequence). The CDR3 length is 13 residues. Trimming cost V 6 bases and J 0 bases, with 8 bases left between them. CDR3 DNA: TGTGCCAGTAGCGTGGACATGAACACTGAAGCTTTCTTT. The encoded protein is CASSVDMNTEAFF.

This sequence joins TRBV18 and TRBJ1-1, with no clear D. This CDR3 is built from 14 residues. Trimming removed 10 bases at V and 4 bases at J, with 19 bases between. The germline V gene encodes CDR1 KGHSH and CDR2 LQKENI. Here the CDR3 DNA reads TGTGCCACCTTAAAGACAAGACCAATCACTGAAGCTTTCTTT. Translation: CATLKTRPITEAFF. Complete variable domain (other parts from reference TRBV18 and TRBJ1-1): NAGVMQNPRHLVRRRGQEARLRCSPMKGHSHVYWYRQLPEEGLKFMVYLQKENIIDESGMPKERFSAEFPKEGPSILRIQQVVRGDSAAYFCATLKTRPITEAFFGQGTRLTVV.

The V gene is TRBV6-5, the J gene TRBJ1-1, with TRBD1 matching 8 bases. The trim removed 6 bases at V and 11 bases at J, leaving 8 bases unmatched. In germline, CDR1 is MNHEY, CDR2 SVGAGI. This CDR3 has 12 residues. The CDR3 protein is CASSSGTGRAFF. In DNA, the CDR3 is TGTGCCAGCAGCTCCGGGACAGGACGGGCTTTCTTT.

This clone was counted only a few times. DNA of the CDR3: TGTGCCAACCACGTGGACAGGGTGCGAGAGACCCAGTACTTC. This translates into CANHVDRVRETQYF. J is TRBJ2-5 and V is TRBV21-1; no check of the table's D call, TRBD1, against the DNA was made. TRBV21-1 is tagged as a pseudogene. There are 14 residues in the CDR3.

The sample holds a few counts of this clone. J is TRBJ2-7 and V is TRBV6-5; no firm D call. This CDR3 comprises 12 residues. In germline, CDR1 is MNHEY, CDR2 SVGAGI. V was clipped by 6 bases and J by 0 bases, with 6 bases between them. DNA of the CDR3: TGTGCCAGCAGGACTGACTCCTACGAGCAGTACTTC. It yields the protein CASRTDSYEQYF.

The rearrangement uses TRBV6-1 and TRBJ1-5, with TRBD1 matching over 10 bases. CDR1 and CDR2 (germline): MNHNS, SASEGT. The junction had 1 base not matched to a gene; V was cut back by 1 base and J by 7 bases. The CDR3 is made up of 14 amino acids. The CDR3 sequence is CASSEGDRGQPQHF. CDR3 nucleotides: TGTGCCAGCAGTGAAGGGGACAGGGGACAGCCCCAGCATTTT.

The chain recombines TRBV5-5 with TRBJ2-3; no reliable D call. This CDR3 is 14 amino acids long. Germline CDR1 and CDR2: SGHKS and YYEKEE (reference sequence). With 4 bases removed from V and 6 bases from J, the gap between germline ends came to 15 bases. The CDR3 nucleotides read TGTGCCAGCAGCCCCATCTCAGGAAGGGATACGCAGTATTTT. Translation gives CASSPISGRDTQYF.

The sample holds a few counts of this clone. The gene calls are TRBV18 and TRBJ1-2; D is perhaps TRBD1 (5 bases). The germline CDR1 and CDR2 sequences are KGHSH and LQKENI. V lost 6 bases to trimming and J lost 1 base, with 24 bases between them. This CDR3 comprises 18 residues. The CDR3 sequence: CASSPETRQNRFNYGYTF. CDR3 in DNA: TGTGCCAGCTCCCCGGAAACAAGACAGAACCGATTTAACTATGGCTACACCTTC.

The rearrangement uses TRBV10-1 and TRBJ2-1; 11 bases align to TRBD2. CDR3 length equals 14 residues. Germline assignment: CDR1 WNHNN and CDR2 SYGVQD (reference sequence). After removal of 4 bases from V and 10 bases from J, the junction contained 6 bases not matched to a gene. DNA for the CDR3: TGCGCCAGCAGTGTTAGCGGGGGGGCAGCCGAGCAGTTCTTC. This encodes CASSVSGGAAEQFF.

This chain connects TRBV6-5 to TRBJ1-4; the D gene is possibly TRBD1 (5 bases). Germline lookup yields CDR1 MNHEY and CDR2 SVGAGI. This CDR3 is 16 amino acids long. V was clipped by 0 bases and J by 4 bases, with 12 bases between them. The CDR3 region is CASSYSSGWGNEKLFF. The DNA for the CDR3 is TGTGCCAGCAGTTACTCGTCAGGGTGGGGTAATGAAAAACTGTTTTTT.

The chain carries TRBV5-1 and TRBJ1-1; D remains unclear. CDR3 length: 16 residues. Germline CDR1 SGHRS, CDR2 YFSETQ. Trimming stripped 4 bases from V and 0 bases from J, with 16 bases between. Here the CDR3 DNA reads TGCGCCAGCAGCATACAAGTCGGCAGGATGAACACTGAAGCTTTCTTT. This translates into CASSIQVGRMNTEAFF.

This chain links TRBV9 with TRBJ2-1; no firm D call. Per the germline V gene, CDR1 is SGDLS and CDR2 is YYNGEE. Trimming shortened V by 7 bases and J by 5 bases, and 13 bases separated the two germline ends. The CDR3 sequence is 13 residues long. In DNA form, the CDR3 reads TGTGCCAGCCAGGCGCCAGCAGACAATGAGCAGTTCTTC. Protein sequence: CASQAPADNEQFF.

This clone is medium-sized (0.01 to 0.1%). V gene TRBV24-1 combines with J gene TRBJ1-5; unclear D gene. Germline V gene sequence: CDR1 KGHDR, CDR2 SFDVKD. V gave up 9 bases and J gave up 1 base, with 9 bases separating them. The CDR3 consists of 13 residues. The CDR3 is CATAGMSNQPQHF. DNA for the CDR3: TGTGCCACCGCGGGGATGAGCAATCAGCCCCAGCATTTT.

This rearrangement joins TRBV6-4 to TRBJ2-1; D may be TRBD2 (5 bases). Trimming left V 4 bases short and J 8 bases short, with 18 bases between. The CDR3 has 15 residues. Germline V gene sequence: CDR1 MRHNA, CDR2 SNTAGT. In DNA form, the CDR3 reads TGTGCCAGCAGTGTTGAGGATAGTCGGGGATATGAGCAGTTCTTC. As protein: CASSVEDSRGYEQFF.

The chain uses TRBV19 and TRBJ2-5; 10 bases map to TRBD2. V shed 0 bases and J 5 bases; nucleotides not matched to a gene: 9. In germline, CDR1 is LNHDA, CDR2 SQIVND (reference sequence). The CDR3 is 17 amino acids. CDR3 in DNA: TGTGCCAGTAGTATAGATGGTGTAGCGGGGGGTTTGGAGACCCAGTACTTC. Its translation: CASSIDGVAGGLETQYF.

The chain uses TRBV30 and TRBJ1-3, with D possibly being TRBD1 (6 bases). V shed 8 bases and J shed 2 bases, with 13 bases lying between them. Germline values: CDR1 GTSNPN, CDR2 SVGIG (reference sequence). The length of the CDR3 is 13 residues. The CDR3 DNA is TGTGCCCAAGACAGGTACACTGGAAACACCATATATTTT. Translating gives CAQDRYTGNTIYF.

V usage is TRBV7-2 and J usage is TRBJ1-5; maybe TRBD1 (6 bases). V was pared by 5 bases and J by 6 bases, with 14 bases between. CDR1 and CDR2 from the germline V gene are SGHTA and FQGNSA. This CDR3 contains 14 residues. This chain's CDR3 is CASSVRQDGQPQHF. CDR3 DNA: TGTGCCAGCAGCGTGAGACAGGACGGTCAGCCCCAGCATTTT.

This chain connects TRBV27 to TRBJ1-2; 7 bases match TRBD1. Germline V gene lookup returns CDR1 MNHEY and CDR2 SMNVEV (reference sequence). CDR3 length: 14 amino acids. Trimming at V came to 3 bases and at J to 4 bases, leaving 5 bases not matched to a gene. The CDR3 DNA follows: TGTGCCAGCAGTTTGAAAGGGGGCAGCTATGGCTACACCTTC. It specifies CASSLKGGSYGYTF.

This clone was seen a handful of times. CDR3 in amino acids: CASSLGSGGPTGANVLTF. CDR3 in DNA: TGTGCCAGCAGCCTCGGTAGCGGGGGGCCTACTGGGGCCAACGTCCTGACTTTC. This sequence joins TRBV4-2 and TRBJ2-6, with 10 bases matching TRBD2. Germline V gene lookup returns CDR1 LGHNA and CDR2 YNFKEQ. Trimming removed 4 bases from V and 2 bases from J; junction bases left unmatched: 8. The CDR3 length is 18 residues.

The V gene is TRBV5-1, the J gene TRBJ2-3; 7 bases line up with TRBD1. CDR1 is SGHRS, CDR2 YFSETQ, per germline. The CDR3 length is 15 residues. Trimming at V came to 4 bases and at J to 2 bases, leaving 7 bases not matched to a gene. The CDR3 bases are TGCGCCAGCAGCCAACAGGGGTTCAACACAGATACGCAGTATTTT. Encoded protein: CASSQQGFNTDTQYF.

The chain carries TRBV5-1 and TRBJ2-2; 7 bases align to TRBD1. After removal of 9 bases from V and 6 bases from J, the junction contained 5 bases not matched to a gene. From germline, CDR1 is SGHRS and CDR2 YFSETQ. CDR3 length: 12 residues. CDR3 coding DNA: TGCGCCACCCGGACAGGATCCGGGGAGCTGTTTTTT. Its translation: CATRTGSGELFF.

The chain combines TRBV9 with TRBJ1-2; 8 bases agree with TRBD1. From germline, CDR1 is SGDLS and CDR2 YYNGEE. The CDR3 consists of 13 residues. Unmatched junction bases numbered 4, after V lost 1 base and J lost 8 bases. The CDR3 loop reads CASSVLTGEGYTF. CDR3 nucleotides: TGTGCCAGCAGCGTATTGACAGGGGAAGGCTACACCTTC.